This passage covers 28 T cell receptor beta chains from one sample sequenced in a study of T-cell memory formation after mild COVID-19. TCRdb reprocessed the 5' RACE reads with MiXCR, giving one entry per CDR3 protein. The repertoire holds approximately 250,000 distinct CDR3 sequences, with roughly 16% as singletons. Sequenced input: PBMCs or a T cell subset sorted from them (not recorded which). The receptors derive from a man aged 18 to 29 who had mild COVID-19 (a few samples of this study predate the infection). Cell type and time point are not known.

The V and J genes are TRBV4-3 and TRBJ1-2; weak D call: TRBD1 (5 bases). Germline CDR1 LGHNA, CDR2 YSLEER. This CDR3 comprises 16 residues. Between the trimmed V and J ends, which lost 0 bases and 6 bases, there was a span of 17 bases. The CDR3 sequence is CASSQESLVRVDGYTF. In DNA form, the CDR3 reads TGCGCCAGCAGCCAAGAGTCGCTCGTCAGGGTCGATGGCTACACCTTC.

In DNA, the CDR3 is TGTGCCAGCAGTTTGGCCTCGGCGGGGGGGCTGGAGACCCAGTACTTC. It is translated as CASSLASAGGLETQYF. J is TRBJ2-5 and V is TRBV27; TRBD2 aligns across 9 bases. CDR1 is MNHEY, CDR2 SMNVEV, per germline (reference sequence). The V and J ends lost 3 bases and 5 bases, in that order; junction bases with no gene match: 10. The length of the CDR3 is 16 residues.

This clonotype was seen a handful of times. The chain recombines TRBV20-1 with TRBJ2-1; perhaps TRBD2 as D (6 bases). Looked up from germline, CDR1 is DFQATT and CDR2 is SNEGSKA (reference sequence). Trimming took off 3 bases at V and 3 bases at J, with 12 bases between the two ends. The CDR3 extends over 14 amino acids. CDR3 protein: CSASTGTGYNEQFF. CDR3 DNA sequence: TGCAGTGCTAGTACCGGGACTGGCTACAATGAGCAGTTCTTC.

Ten or more counts support this clonotype. The chain is built from TRBV9 and TRBJ2-1, with TRBD2 matching over 10 bases. After removal of 2 bases from V and 4 bases from J, the junction contained 0 bases not matched to a gene. The CDR3 spans 14 residues. CDR1 SGDLS and CDR2 YYNGEE come from the germline V gene. Written as DNA, the CDR3 is TGTGCCAGCAGCGTTAGCGGGGGGTACAATGAGCAGTTCTTC. Translating it yields CASSVSGGYNEQFF.

This clonotype was counted between two and nine times. The chain couples TRBV10-3 to TRBJ2-6; D remains unclear. CDR1 and CDR2 (germline): ENHRY, SYGVKD. The ends were cut back, 0 bases at V and 2 bases at J, with 5 bases in the middle. CDR3 length: 15 amino acids. Here the CDR3 reads CAISESGTGANVLTF. CDR3 nucleotides: TGTGCCATCAGTGAGTCAGGGACTGGGGCCAACGTCCTGACTTTC.

The V call is TRBV6-5, the J call TRBJ2-2, with 8 bases fitting TRBD2. Germline CDR1 reads MNHEY; CDR2 reads SVGAGI. CDR3 size: 16 residues. V was pared by 0 bases and J by 6 bases, with 6 bases of the junction left unmatched. The CDR3 region is CASSYSGTRDAGELFF. The CDR3 region has the DNA TGTGCCAGCAGTTACTCCGGGACTAGGGACGCCGGGGAGCTGTTTTTT.

This clonotype has more than one count but fewer than ten. The chain couples TRBV12-3 or TRBV12-4 to TRBJ2-5; tentatively, D is TRBD1 or TRBD2 (5 bases each). This CDR3 is built from 14 residues. Trimming stripped 5 bases from V and 1 base from J, with 11 bases between. The CDR3 protein is CASSTTGAQETQYF. In DNA form, the CDR3 reads TGTGCCAGCAGTACTACCGGGGCCCAAGAGACCCAGTACTTC.

This chain links TRBV6-6 with TRBJ1-6; D gene uncertain. The germline V gene encodes CDR1 MNHNY and CDR2 SVGAGI (reference sequence). The CDR3 runs to 14 residues. Trimming left V 2 bases short and J 9 bases short, with 11 bases between. The CDR3 spells CASSYHTGLSPLHF. CDR3 nucleotide sequence: TGTGCCAGCAGTTACCATACCGGACTTTCACCCCTCCACTTT.

The chain is built from TRBV5-1 and TRBJ1-1; 12 bases agree with TRBD1. CDR3 length: 16 residues. The junction had 4 bases not matched to a gene; V was cut back by 0 bases and J by 4 bases. Germline V CDR1 and CDR2: SGHRS, YFSETQ. The CDR3 DNA reads as TGCGCCAGCAGCTTGGTAGGGACAGGGGGCGGCACTGAAGCTTTCTTT. Translation: CASSLVGTGGGTEAFF.

CDR3 amino acids: CASSSRQGRGEQYF. CDR3 sequence (DNA): TGTGCCAGCAGCTCCCGACAGGGGCGCGGGGAGCAGTACTTC. This rearrangement joins TRBV6-6 to TRBJ2-7; 8 bases align to TRBD1. The CDR3 spans 14 residues. After removal of 6 bases from V and 7 bases from J, the junction contained 11 bases not matched to a gene. In germline, CDR1 is MNHNY, CDR2 SVGAGI (reference sequence).

Ten or more counts support this clonotype. The CDR3 DNA reads TGCGCCAGCACCCTTGTATCGGGGCGCGAGCAGTACTTC. This encodes CASTLVSGREQYF. The gene calls are TRBV5-1 and TRBJ2-7; the D call may be TRBD1 or TRBD2 (5 bases each). Deletions cut 6 bases from V and 6 bases from J, with 16 bases between. Germline assignment: CDR1 SGHRS and CDR2 YFSETQ. This CDR3 region has 13 residues.

The V call is TRBV6-5, the J call TRBJ2-7, with a tentative D call TRBD2 (5 bases). Trimming pared 6 bases from V and 1 base from J, leaving 13 bases between. The length of the CDR3 is 14 residues. Per germline, CDR1 MNHEY and CDR2 SVGAGI. The CDR3 nucleotides are TGTGCCAGCAGCTCGGACGGGGAGTCCTACGAGCAGTACTTC. The encoded protein is CASSSDGESYEQYF.

This chain joins TRBV28 and TRBJ2-5; D possibly matches TRBD1 or TRBD2 (6 bases each). V shed 3 bases and J shed 5 bases, with 13 bases lying between them. Germline V gene data show CDR1 as MDHEN and CDR2 as SYDVKM. The CDR3 is 14 amino acids. CDR3 nucleotide sequence: TGTGCCAGCAGTTTCTGGGGGGCTCGGGAGACCCAGTACTTC. This translates into CASSFWGARETQYF.

This clonotype was seen more than once but under ten times. This chain joins TRBV5-1 and TRBJ2-5; possibly TRBD1 or TRBD2 for D (5 bases each). Trimming removed 3 bases at V and 3 bases at J, with 12 bases between. This CDR3 is built from 14 residues. Per germline, CDR1 SGHRS and CDR2 YFSETQ. The DNA for the CDR3 is TGCGCCAGCAGCTCTCCCCAGGGAGAAGAGACCCAGTACTTC. The encoded protein is CASSSPQGEETQYF.

V gene TRBV20-1 combines with J gene TRBJ2-7; 9 nucleotides line up with TRBD2. V lost 3 bases and J lost 1; bases outside the gene matches: 4. Germline V gives CDR1 DFQATT, CDR2 SNEGSKA (reference sequence). The CDR3 contains 14 residues. The CDR3 sequence is CSASKRGESYEQYF. The CDR3 DNA sequence: TGCAGTGCTAGTAAGCGGGGGGAATCCTACGAGCAGTACTTC.

The V and J genes are TRBV4-3 and TRBJ1-2, with a possible D match to TRBD1 (6 bases). CDR1 is LGHNA and CDR2 is YSLEER in the germline V gene. CDR3 size: 17 residues. Trimming removed 0 bases at V and 2 bases at J, with 16 bases between. In nucleotides, the CDR3 is TGCGCCAGCAGCCAAGATCTGGACAGAAAGTCCAACTATGGCTACACCTTC. It specifies CASSQDLDRKSNYGYTF.

The rearrangement uses TRBV6-5 and TRBJ1-1, with D perhaps TRBD1 (5 bases). CDR1 is MNHEY, CDR2 SVGAGI, per germline. The V end was cut by 3 bases, the J end by 9 bases, with 20 bases between. CDR3 length equals 15 residues. The DNA of the CDR3 is TGTGCCAGCAGTTATCTACCGGGCAGGGCCCAAAAAGCTTTCTTT. This translates into CASSYLPGRAQKAFF.

The chain has TRBV20-1 and TRBJ1-2, with D perhaps TRBD1 (5 bases). The CDR3 runs to 14 residues. V lost 1 base, J lost 5 bases, and 14 bases lay in between. Looked up from germline, CDR1 is DFQATT and CDR2 is SNEGSKA (reference sequence). CDR3 coding DNA: TGCAGTGCTAGAGTAGAAGGGGTGGAGTATGGCTACACCTTC. Protein: CSARVEGVEYGYTF.

The V call is TRBV7-2, the J call TRBJ2-5; tentatively, D is TRBD2 (5 bases). CDR1 is SGHTA, CDR2 FQGNSA, per germline. This CDR3 region has 13 residues. The germline V and J ends were trimmed by 8 bases and 1 base, with 11 bases remaining between them. CDR3 DNA: TGTGCCAGCGGTCGAGGGTCCCAAGAGACCCAGTACTTC. Its translation: CASGRGSQETQYF.

This chain links TRBV6-2 or TRBV6-3 with TRBJ2-5; maybe TRBD1 (6 bases). Trimming left V 2 bases short and J 7 bases short, with 17 bases between. This CDR3 spans 15 amino acids. CDR1 is MNHEY and CDR2 is SVGEGT in the germline V gene. In DNA form, the CDR3 reads TGTGCCAGCAGTTACAGGGGGAAGGACGCGCGGACCCAGTACTTC. Encoded protein: CASSYRGKDARTQYF.

The genes are TRBV4-3 and TRBJ1-2; 8 nucleotides match TRBD1. Germline trimming cut 3 bases from V and 9 bases from J; bases unmatched to any gene: 6. Germline values: CDR1 LGHNA, CDR2 YSLEER. The CDR3 spans 13 residues. CDR3 bases: TGCGCCAGCAGCCAGCTGACAGGGGAAAGCTACACCTTC. Amino acids: CASSQLTGESYTF.

This clonotype was counted between two and nine times. The chain has TRBV6-2 or TRBV6-3 and TRBJ2-6; D perhaps matches TRBD2 (5 bases). Looked up from germline, CDR1 is MNHEY and CDR2 is SVGEGT. CDR3 length equals 14 residues. Trimming shortened V by 6 bases and J by 0 bases, and 6 bases separated the two germline ends. The CDR3 reads CASSGGSGANVLTF. The DNA for the CDR3 is TGTGCCAGCAGCGGAGGCTCTGGGGCCAACGTCCTGACTTTC.

V gene TRBV18 combines with J gene TRBJ1-5; D gene ambiguous. V lost 3 bases and J lost 2, with 5 bases in between. Germline assignment: CDR1 KGHSH and CDR2 LQKENI. The CDR3 has 13 residues. CDR3 bases: TGTGCCAGCTCACCGAGCGGCAATCAGCCCCAGCATTTT. Amino acids: CASSPSGNQPQHF.

This clonotype was seen more than once but under ten times. The chain links TRBV20-1 to TRBJ1-5; the match to TRBD1 covers 8 bases. The germline V gene encodes CDR1 DFQATT and CDR2 SNEGSKA (reference sequence). The CDR3 is 12 amino acids. V shed 5 bases, J shed 5 bases, and the junction held 2 bases outside the gene matches. Here the CDR3 reads CSAVQGDQPQHF. The CDR3 DNA reads as TGCAGTGCTGTACAGGGGGATCAGCCCCAGCATTTT.

There are many counts of this clonotype. This chain connects TRBV28 to TRBJ2-5, with 9 bases lining up with TRBD1. The CDR3 is 14 residues long. Per the germline V gene, CDR1 is MDHEN and CDR2 is SYDVKM. V trimming: 7 bases; J trimming: 4 bases; junction bases outside the gene matches: 7. CDR3 sequence: CASIRDRDRETQYF. CDR3 coding DNA: TGTGCCAGCATCCGGGACAGGGATCGAGAGACCCAGTACTTC.

This clonotype was observed a few times. The V gene is TRBV4-1, the J gene TRBJ2-5; possibly TRBD2 for D (6 bases). The CDR3 spans 17 residues. CDR1 and CDR2 (germline): MGHRA, YSYEKL. Trimming stripped 4 bases from V and 1 base from J, with 19 bases between. The CDR3 region is CASSRTTFSGFQETQYF. For the CDR3, the DNA is TGCGCCAGCAGCCGGACGACTTTTAGCGGCTTCCAAGAGACCCAGTACTTC.

This clonotype was detected a few times. The rearrangement joins TRBV6-5 to TRBJ2-1, with 12 bases identical to TRBD2. The CDR3 is 16 residues long. From germline, CDR1 is MNHEY and CDR2 SVGAGI. The V gene end was trimmed by 4 bases and the J gene end by 6 bases; junction bases not matched to a gene: 7. The DNA for the CDR3 is TGTGCCAGCAGTTCCGAGACTAGCGGGGGAACCAATGAGCAGTTCTTC. This gives the protein CASSSETSGGTNEQFF.

This chain links TRBV28 with TRBJ1-3, with 9 positions matching TRBD1. Germline lookup yields CDR1 MDHEN and CDR2 SYDVKM. The V gene end was trimmed by 6 bases and the J gene end by 0 bases; junction bases not matched to a gene: 6. This CDR3 region has 16 residues. The CDR3 loop reads CASRPQGANSGNTIYF. Written as DNA, the CDR3 is TGTGCCAGCAGGCCACAGGGGGCTAACTCTGGAAACACCATATATTTT.